This entry is about one T cell receptor beta chain. These data are taken from a study of T-cell memory formation after mild COVID-19. Study summary: Largely, TCR clusters stayed within a single donor.

The CDR3 loop spans 15 amino acids. Per the germline V gene, CDR1 is SGDLS and CDR2 is YYNGEE. The trim removed 3 bases at V and 4 bases at J, leaving 6 bases unmatched. TCRdb re-analysed the 5' RACE reads in MiXCR, keeping a single row per CDR3 protein. There are some 160,000 distinct CDR3 sequences in the sample; roughly 13% occur only once, and about 3.6% lies in the top ten. The sample comprised PBMCs or a T cell subset sorted from them (not recorded which). This TCR came from a man younger than 35 who had mild COVID-19 (a few samples of this study predate the infection). Cell type and time point are not known. The chain combines TRBV9 with TRBJ1-3; 8 bases line up with TRBD1. The CDR3 nucleotides read TGTGCCAGCAGCGCGCAGGGGGCGGCGGGAAACACCATATATTTT. It specifies CASSAQGAAGNTIYF.